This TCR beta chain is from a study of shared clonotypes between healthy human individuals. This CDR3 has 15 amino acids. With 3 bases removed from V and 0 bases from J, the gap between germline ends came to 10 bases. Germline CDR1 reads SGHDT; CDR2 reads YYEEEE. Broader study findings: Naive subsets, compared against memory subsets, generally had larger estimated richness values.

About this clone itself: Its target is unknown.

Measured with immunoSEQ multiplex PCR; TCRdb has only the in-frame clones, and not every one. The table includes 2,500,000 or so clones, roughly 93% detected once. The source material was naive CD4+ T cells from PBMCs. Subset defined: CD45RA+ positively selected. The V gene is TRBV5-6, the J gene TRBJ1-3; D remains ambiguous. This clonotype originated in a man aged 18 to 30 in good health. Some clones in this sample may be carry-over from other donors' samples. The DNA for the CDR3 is TGTGCCAGCAGCTCTCCCACTCCCTCTGGAAACACCATATATTTT. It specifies CASSSPTPSGNTIYF.